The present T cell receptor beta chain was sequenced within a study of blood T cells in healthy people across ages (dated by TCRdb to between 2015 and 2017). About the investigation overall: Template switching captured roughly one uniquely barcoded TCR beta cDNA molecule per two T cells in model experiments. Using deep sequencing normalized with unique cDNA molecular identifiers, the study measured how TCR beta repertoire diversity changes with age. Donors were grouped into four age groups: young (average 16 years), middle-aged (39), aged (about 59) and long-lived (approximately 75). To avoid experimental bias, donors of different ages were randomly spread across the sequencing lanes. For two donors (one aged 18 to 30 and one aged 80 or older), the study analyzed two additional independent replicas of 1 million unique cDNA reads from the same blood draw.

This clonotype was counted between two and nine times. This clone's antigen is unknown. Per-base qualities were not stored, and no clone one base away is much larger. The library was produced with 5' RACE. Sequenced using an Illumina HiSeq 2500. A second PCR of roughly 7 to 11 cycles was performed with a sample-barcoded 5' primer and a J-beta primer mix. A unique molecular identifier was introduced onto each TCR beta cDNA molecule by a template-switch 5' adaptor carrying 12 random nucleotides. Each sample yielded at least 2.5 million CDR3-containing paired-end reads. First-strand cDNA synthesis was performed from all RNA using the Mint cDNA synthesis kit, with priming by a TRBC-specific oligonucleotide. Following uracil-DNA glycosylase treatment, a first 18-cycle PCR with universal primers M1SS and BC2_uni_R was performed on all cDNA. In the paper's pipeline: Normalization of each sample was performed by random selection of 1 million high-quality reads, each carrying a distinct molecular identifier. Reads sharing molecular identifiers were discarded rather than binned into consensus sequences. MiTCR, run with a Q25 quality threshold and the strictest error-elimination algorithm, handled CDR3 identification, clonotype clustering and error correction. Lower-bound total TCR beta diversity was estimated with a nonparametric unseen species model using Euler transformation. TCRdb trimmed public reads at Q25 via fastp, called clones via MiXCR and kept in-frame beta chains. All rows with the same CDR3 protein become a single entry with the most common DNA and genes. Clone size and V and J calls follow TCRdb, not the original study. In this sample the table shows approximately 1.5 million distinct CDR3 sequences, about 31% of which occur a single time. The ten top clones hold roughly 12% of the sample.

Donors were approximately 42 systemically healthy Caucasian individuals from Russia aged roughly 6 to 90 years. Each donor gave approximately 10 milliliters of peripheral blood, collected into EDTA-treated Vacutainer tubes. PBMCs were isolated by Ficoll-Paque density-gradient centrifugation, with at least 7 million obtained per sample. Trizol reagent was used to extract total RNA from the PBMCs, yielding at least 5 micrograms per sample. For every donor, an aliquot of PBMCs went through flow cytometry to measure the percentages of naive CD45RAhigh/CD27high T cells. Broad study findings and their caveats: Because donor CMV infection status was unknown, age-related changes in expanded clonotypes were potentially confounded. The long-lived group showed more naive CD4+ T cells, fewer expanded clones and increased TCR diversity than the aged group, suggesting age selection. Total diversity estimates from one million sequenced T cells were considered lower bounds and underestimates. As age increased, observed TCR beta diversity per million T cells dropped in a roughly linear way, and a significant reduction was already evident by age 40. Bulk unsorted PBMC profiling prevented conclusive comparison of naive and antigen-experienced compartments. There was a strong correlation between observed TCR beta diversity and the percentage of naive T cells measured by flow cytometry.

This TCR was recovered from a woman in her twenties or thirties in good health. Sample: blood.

DNA sequence: TGCGCCAGCAGCCTGGACGGGACCTCGGATACGCAGTATTTT. It specifies CASSLDGTSDTQYF. This chain joins TRBV10-1 to TRBJ2-3; the D gene is possibly TRBD1 or TRBD2, each agreeing over 5 bases. The CDR3, cysteine through phenylalanine, is 14 amino acids long. The only DNA kept is the CDR3, 42 bases in frame from the first base. The germline V gene (reference sequence) gives CDR1 as WNHNN and CDR2 as SYGVQD. Between the V and J ends, shortened by 6 bases and 6 bases respectively, the junction contains 16 bases.